The clone carrying this TCR beta chain was detected a few times. Its antigen is still unknown. The assay was immunoSEQ multiplex PCR, and TCRdb's table has in-frame clones only and misses some. The table lists about 69,000 clones, around 78% of them singletons, with around a quarter in the top ten. The ends were cut back, 4 bases at V and 4 bases at J, with 14 bases in the middle. This CDR3 is built from 14 residues. The germline V gene encodes CDR1 SGHTA and CDR2 FQGNSA. The data were taken from a study of T cell responses to AZD1222 COVID-19 vaccine. Study-level findings and limits: The donor group comprised mostly white British people and more females; the analysis possibly underestimated clonal diversity. Nearly half of the spike-specific TCRs reportedly recognize variant regions that carry no mutations. Seropositivity was recorded at baseline in only a handful of AZD1222 recipients. Compared with day 0, the breadth and depth of the Spike-specific TCR repertoire rose significantly after two doses of AZD1222.

The sequenced sample was peripheral blood, obtained 28 days after the second AZD1222 dose. J is TRBJ2-7 and V is TRBV7-2; D not certain. This receptor was identified in an adult who received the AZD1222 COVID-19 vaccine. The CDR3 DNA reads TGTGCCAGCAGCTCCCCGGCGGTGTTGTACGAGCAGTACTTC. Its translation: CASSSPAVLYEQYF.